The clone carrying this TCR beta chain has only a few counts. As yet, its antigen is unknown. Sequenced with the Oncomine TCR Beta short-read assay was DNA taken from cultured CD4+ T cells. In TCRdb, the PCR reads were re-called with MiXCR into one record per CDR3 protein. Of around 26,000 distinct CDR3 sequences in the sample, roughly 42% are singletons; the top ten hold 11%. The sample's treatment: roughly 10-day PBMC culture with coronavirus spike peptide pools or control peptides (ViraFEST assay). This record belongs to a study of vaccination and CD4 T cells after COVID-19. Trimming shortened V by 0 bases and J by 5 bases, and 10 bases separated the two germline ends. The CDR3 runs 14 residues. The germline V gene encodes CDR1 LGHNA and CDR2 YNFKEQ.

The TCR sequence derives from a human donor who had recovered from COVID-19. The material sequenced was CD4+ T cells from blood, cultured in vitro. The V call is TRBV4-2, the J call TRBJ2-5; a weak D match, TRBD2 (5 bases). The CDR3 DNA reads as TGTGCCAGCAGCCAAGAGGGCTCGGGGGAGACCCAGTACTTC. This gives the protein CASSQEGSGETQYF.